This paragraph covers one T cell receptor beta chain sequence. This specimen comes from a study of molecular identifiers for immune sequencing clone quantification. Libraries of bulk TCR were made by previously described methods (with listed TCR primers). TCRdb itself ran the PCR reads through MiXCR, one entry per CDR3 protein. The repertoire consists of about 86,000 distinct CDR3 sequences, with 20% to 25% occurring once and the leading ten covering 0.78%. The TCR sequence derives from a human donor in good health. Some libraries in this study had Jurkat cell RNA spiked in. Sequenced sample: naive CD8+ T cells from blood, with Jurkat cell RNA spiked in. The subset was: FACS-sorted CD8+CD4-CCR7+CD45RA+ naive T cells.

CDR3 in DNA: TGTGCCAGCAGTTACTCCGGGGCGGCCCCAGGGGAGCCCCAGTACTTC. Translation: CASSYSGAAPGEPQYF. The rearrangement links TRBV6-5 to TRBJ2-5, with TRBD1 as a possible D gene (6 bases). Germline V CDR1 and CDR2: MNHEY, SVGAGI. The CDR3 covers 16 residues. V dropped 0 bases and J dropped 9 bases, with 20 bases sitting between them.